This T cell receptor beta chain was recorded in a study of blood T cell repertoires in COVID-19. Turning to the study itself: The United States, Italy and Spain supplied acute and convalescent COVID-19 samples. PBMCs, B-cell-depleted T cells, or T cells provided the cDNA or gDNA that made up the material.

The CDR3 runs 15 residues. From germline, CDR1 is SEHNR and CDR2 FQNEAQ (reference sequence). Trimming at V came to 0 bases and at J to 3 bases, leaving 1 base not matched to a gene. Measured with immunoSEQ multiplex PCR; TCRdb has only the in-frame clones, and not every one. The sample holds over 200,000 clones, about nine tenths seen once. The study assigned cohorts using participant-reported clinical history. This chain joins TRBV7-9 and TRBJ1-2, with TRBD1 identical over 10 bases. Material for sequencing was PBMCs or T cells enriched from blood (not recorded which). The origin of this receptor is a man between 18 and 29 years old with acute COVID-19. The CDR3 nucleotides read TGTGCCAGCAGCTTAGCGGGACAGGGGTACTATGGCTACACCTTC. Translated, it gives CASSLAGQGYYGYTF. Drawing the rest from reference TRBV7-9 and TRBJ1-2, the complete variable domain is DTGVSQNPRHKITKRGQNVTFRCDPISEHNRLYWYRQTLGQGPEFLTYFQNEAQLEKSRLLSDRFSAERPKGSFSTLEIQRTEQGDSAMYLCASSLAGQGYYGYTFGSGTRLTVV.